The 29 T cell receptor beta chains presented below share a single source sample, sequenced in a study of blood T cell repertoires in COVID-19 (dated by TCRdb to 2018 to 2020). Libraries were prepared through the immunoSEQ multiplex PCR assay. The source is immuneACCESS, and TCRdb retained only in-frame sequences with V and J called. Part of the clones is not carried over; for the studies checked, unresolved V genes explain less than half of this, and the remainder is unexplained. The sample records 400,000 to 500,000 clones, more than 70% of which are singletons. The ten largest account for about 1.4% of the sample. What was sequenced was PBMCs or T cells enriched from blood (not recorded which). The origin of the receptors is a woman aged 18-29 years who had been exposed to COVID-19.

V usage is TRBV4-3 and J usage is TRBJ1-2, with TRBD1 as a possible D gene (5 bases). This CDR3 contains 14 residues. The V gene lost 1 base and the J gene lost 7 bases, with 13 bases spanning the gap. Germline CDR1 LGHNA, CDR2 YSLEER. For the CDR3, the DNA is TGCGCCAGCAGCCAAGGCCAAGGGGTCGGTGGCTACACCTTC. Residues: CASSQGQGVGGYTF.

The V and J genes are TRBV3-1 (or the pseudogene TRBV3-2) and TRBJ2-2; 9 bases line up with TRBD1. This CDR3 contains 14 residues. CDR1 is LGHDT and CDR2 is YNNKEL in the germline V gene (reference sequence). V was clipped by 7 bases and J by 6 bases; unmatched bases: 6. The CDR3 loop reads CASTRDRAAGELFF. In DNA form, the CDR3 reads TGTGCCAGCACCAGGGACAGGGCGGCCGGGGAGCTGTTTTTT.

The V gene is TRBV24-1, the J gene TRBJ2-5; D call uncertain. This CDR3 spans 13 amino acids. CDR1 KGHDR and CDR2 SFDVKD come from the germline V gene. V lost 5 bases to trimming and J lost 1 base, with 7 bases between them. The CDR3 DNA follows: TGTGCCACCAGTGGCGGTTCCCAAGAGACCCAGTACTTC. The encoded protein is CATSGGSQETQYF.

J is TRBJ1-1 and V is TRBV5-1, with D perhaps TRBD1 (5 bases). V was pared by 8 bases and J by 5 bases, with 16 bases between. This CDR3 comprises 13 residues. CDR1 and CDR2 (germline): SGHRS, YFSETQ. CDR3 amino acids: CASLRDFGTEAFF. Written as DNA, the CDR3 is TGCGCCAGTCTCAGGGACTTTGGGACTGAAGCTTTCTTT.

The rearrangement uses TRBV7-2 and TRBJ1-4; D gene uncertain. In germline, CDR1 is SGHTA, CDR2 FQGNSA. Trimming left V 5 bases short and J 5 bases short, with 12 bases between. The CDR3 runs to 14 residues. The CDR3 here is CASSPWAQNEKLFF. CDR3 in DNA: TGTGCCAGCAGCCCCTGGGCCCAGAATGAAAAACTGTTTTTT.

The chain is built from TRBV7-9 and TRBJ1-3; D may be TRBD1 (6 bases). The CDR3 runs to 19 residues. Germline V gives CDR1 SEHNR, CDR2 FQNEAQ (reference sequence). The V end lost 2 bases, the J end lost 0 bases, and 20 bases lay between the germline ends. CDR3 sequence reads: CASSLQGSKTGPSGNTIYF. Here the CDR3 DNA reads TGTGCCAGCAGCTTACAGGGCTCTAAGACAGGCCCCTCTGGAAACACCATATATTTT.

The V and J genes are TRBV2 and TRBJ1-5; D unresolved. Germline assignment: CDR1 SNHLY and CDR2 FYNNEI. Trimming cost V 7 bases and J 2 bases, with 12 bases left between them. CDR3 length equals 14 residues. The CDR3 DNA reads TGTGCCAGCACGGAGGCGGGTCGCAATCAGCCCCAGCATTTT. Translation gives CASTEAGRNQPQHF.

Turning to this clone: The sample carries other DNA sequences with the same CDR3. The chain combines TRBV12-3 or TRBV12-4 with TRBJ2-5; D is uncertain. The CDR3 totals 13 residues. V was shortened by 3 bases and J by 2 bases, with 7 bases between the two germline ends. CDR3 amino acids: CASSFGGQETQYF. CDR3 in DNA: TGTGCCAGCAGTTTCGGCGGACAAGAGACCCAGTACTTC.

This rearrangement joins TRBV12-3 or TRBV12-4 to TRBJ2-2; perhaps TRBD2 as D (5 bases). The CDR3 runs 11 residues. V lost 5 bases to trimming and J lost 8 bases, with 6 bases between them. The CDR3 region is CASSGLGELFF. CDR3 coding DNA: TGTGCCAGCAGTGGACTGGGGGAGCTGTTTTTT.

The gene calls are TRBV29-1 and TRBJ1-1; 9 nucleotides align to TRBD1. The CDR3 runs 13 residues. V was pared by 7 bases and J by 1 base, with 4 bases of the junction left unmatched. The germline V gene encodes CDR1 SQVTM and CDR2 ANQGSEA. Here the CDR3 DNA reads TGCAGCGACTACAGGGGGCGGAACACTGAAGCTTTCTTT. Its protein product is CSDYRGRNTEAFF.

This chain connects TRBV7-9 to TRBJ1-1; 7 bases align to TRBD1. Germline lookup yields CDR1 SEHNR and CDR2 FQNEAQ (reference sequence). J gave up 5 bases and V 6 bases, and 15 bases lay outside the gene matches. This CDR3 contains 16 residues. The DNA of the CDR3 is TGTGCCAGCAGATCCCTCCTGGAGGGGGCGCGGACTGAAGCTTTCTTT. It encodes CASRSLLEGARTEAFF.

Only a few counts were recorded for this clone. CDR3 bases: TGTGCCAGCAGTCCGGGACAGGGGAATTACTCACCCCTCCACTTT. Protein sequence: CASSPGQGNYSPLHF. V is TRBV28 and J is TRBJ1-6; 10 bases agree with TRBD1. This CDR3 is 15 amino acids long. In germline, CDR1 is MDHEN, CDR2 SYDVKM. The V segment lost 5 bases and the J segment 10 bases; nucleotides outside the gene matches: 8.

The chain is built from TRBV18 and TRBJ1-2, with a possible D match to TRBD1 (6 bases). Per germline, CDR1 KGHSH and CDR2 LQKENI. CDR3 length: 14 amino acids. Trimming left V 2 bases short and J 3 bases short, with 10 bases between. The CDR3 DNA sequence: TGTGCCAGCTCACCAGGCAGGGGCTACTATGGCTACACCTTC. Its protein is CASSPGRGYYGYTF.

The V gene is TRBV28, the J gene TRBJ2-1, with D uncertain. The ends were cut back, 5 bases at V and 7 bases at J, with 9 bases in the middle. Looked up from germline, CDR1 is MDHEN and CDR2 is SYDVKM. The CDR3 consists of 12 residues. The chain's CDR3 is CASSLQKNEQFF. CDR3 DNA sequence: TGTGCCAGCAGTCTCCAGAAGAATGAGCAGTTCTTC.

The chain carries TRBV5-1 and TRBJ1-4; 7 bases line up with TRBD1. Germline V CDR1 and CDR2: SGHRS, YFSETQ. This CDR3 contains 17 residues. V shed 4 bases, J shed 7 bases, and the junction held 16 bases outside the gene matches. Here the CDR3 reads CASSPQGVDSAGEKLFF. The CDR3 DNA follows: TGCGCCAGCAGCCCGCAGGGGGTAGATTCAGCAGGTGAAAAACTGTTTTTT.

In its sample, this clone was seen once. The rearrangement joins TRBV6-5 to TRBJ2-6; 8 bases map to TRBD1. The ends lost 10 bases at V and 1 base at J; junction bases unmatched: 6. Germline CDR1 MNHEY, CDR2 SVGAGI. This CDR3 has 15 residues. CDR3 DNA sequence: TGTGCCACGACAGGGGAATGGTCTGGGGCCAACGTCCTGACTTTC. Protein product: CATTGEWSGANVLTF.

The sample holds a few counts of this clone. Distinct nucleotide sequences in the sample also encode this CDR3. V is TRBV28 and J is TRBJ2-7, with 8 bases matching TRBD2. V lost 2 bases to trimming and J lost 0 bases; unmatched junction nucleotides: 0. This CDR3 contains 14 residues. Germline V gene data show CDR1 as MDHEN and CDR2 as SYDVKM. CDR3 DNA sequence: TGTGCCAGCAGTTTAGCGGGGGGCTCCTACGAGCAGTACTTC. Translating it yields CASSLAGGSYEQYF.

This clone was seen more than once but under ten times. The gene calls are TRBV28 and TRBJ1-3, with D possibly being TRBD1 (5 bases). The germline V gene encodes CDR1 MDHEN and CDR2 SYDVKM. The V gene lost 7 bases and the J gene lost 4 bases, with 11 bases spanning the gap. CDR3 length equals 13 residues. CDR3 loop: CASTWGSGNTIYF. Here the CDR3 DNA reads TGTGCCAGCACCTGGGGCAGCGGAAACACCATATATTTT.

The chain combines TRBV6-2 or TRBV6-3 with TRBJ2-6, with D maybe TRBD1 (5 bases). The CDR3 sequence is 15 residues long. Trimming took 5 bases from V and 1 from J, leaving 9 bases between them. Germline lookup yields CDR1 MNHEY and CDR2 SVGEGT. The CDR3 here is CASSQRGSGANVLTF. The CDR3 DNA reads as TGTGCCAGCAGTCAAAGGGGATCTGGGGCCAACGTCCTGACTTTC.

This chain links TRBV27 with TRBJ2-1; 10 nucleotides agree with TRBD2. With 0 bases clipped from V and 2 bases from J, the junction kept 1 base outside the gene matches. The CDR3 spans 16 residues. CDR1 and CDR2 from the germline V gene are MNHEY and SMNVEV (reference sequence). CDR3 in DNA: TGTGCCAGCAGTTTATCGACTAGCGGGCCCTACAATGAGCAGTTCTTC. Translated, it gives CASSLSTSGPYNEQFF.

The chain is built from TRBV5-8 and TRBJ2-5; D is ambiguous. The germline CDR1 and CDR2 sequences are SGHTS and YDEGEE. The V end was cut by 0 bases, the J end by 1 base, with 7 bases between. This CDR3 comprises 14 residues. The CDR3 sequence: CASSLGQIQETQYF. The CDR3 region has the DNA TGTGCCAGCAGCTTGGGCCAGATCCAAGAGACCCAGTACTTC. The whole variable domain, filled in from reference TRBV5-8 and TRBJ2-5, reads EAGVTQSPTHLIKTRGQQATLRCSPISGHTSVYWYQQALGLGLQFLLWYDEGEERNRGNFPPRFSGRQFPNYSSELNVNALELEDSALYLCASSLGQIQETQYFGPGTRLLVL.

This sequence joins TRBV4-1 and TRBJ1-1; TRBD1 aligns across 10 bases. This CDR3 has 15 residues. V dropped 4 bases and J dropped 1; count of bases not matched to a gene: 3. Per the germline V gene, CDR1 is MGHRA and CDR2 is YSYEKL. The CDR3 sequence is CASSLRTGGNTEAFF. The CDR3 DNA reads TGCGCCAGCAGCCTAAGGACAGGGGGGAACACTGAAGCTTTCTTT.

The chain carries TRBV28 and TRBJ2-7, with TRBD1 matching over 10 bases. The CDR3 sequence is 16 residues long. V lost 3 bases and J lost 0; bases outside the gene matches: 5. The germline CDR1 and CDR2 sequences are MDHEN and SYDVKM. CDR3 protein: CASSFGQGVFSYEQYF. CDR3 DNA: TGTGCCAGCAGTTTCGGACAGGGGGTTTTCTCCTACGAGCAGTACTTC.

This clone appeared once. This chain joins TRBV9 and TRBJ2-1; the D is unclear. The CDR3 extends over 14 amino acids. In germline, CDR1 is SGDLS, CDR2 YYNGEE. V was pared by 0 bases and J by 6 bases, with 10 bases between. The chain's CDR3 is CASSVGLELNEQFF. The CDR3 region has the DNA TGTGCCAGCAGCGTAGGGCTAGAGCTCAATGAGCAGTTCTTC.

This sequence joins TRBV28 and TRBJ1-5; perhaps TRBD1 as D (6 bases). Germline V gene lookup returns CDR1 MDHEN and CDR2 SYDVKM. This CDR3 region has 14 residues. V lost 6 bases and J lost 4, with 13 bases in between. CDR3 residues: CASSYYQGNQPQHF. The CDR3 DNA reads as TGTGCCAGCAGCTATTATCAGGGGAATCAGCCCCAGCATTTT.

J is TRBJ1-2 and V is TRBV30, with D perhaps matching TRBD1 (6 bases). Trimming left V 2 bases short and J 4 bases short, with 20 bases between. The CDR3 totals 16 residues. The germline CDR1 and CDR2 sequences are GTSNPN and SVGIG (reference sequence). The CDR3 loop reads CAWSSRGGGAGYGYTF. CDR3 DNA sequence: TGTGCCTGGAGTTCCCGAGGTGGGGGCGCGGGCTATGGCTACACCTTC.

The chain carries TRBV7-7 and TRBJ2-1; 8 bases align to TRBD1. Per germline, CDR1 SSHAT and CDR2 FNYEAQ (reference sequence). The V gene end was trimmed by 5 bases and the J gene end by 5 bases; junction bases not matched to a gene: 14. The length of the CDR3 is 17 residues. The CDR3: CASSRNVNRGDNNEQFF. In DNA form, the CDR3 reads TGTGCCAGCAGCCGAAACGTCAACAGGGGGGATAACAATGAGCAGTTCTTC.

The CDR3 DNA follows: TGCGCCAGCAGCTTTTGGGGGCCCCCGGGCACTGAAGCTTTCTTT. This gives the protein CASSFWGPPGTEAFF. The chain joins TRBV5-1 to TRBJ1-1, with TRBD1 as a possible D gene (6 bases). V gave up 2 bases and J gave up 4 bases, with 15 bases separating them. The CDR3 sequence is 15 residues long. Germline CDR1 is SGHRS and CDR2 is YFSETQ.

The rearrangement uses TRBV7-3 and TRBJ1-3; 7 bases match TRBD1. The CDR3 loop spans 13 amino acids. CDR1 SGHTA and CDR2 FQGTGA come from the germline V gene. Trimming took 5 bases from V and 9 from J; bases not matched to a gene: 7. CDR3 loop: CASSPGGGGTIYF. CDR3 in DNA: TGTGCCAGCAGCCCAGGGGGAGGCGGCACCATATATTTT.